The 17 T cell receptor beta chains below all came from one sample that was sequenced in a study of blood T cell repertoires in COVID-19. Data came from immunoSEQ multiplex PCR; TCRdb stores just in-frame clones and leaves some out. The sample includes 15,000 to 20,000 clones, around 84% seen only once; the top ten take about 17%. The sequenced material came from peripheral blood. These receptor sequences come from a human donor with active COVID-19. The donor label of this sample is uncertain.

This clone was counted only a few times. This sequence joins TRBV7-6 and TRBJ1-3, with TRBD1 as a possible D gene (6 bases). The V end was cut by 5 bases, the J end by 4 bases, with 15 bases between. CDR1 is SGHVS, CDR2 FNYEAQ, per germline. The length of the CDR3 is 15 residues. The CDR3 sequence: CASSQRTGWGNTIYF. In nucleotides, the CDR3 is TGTGCCAGCAGCCAAAGAACAGGGTGGGGAAACACCATATATTTT. The entire variable domain, with the rest obtained from reference TRBV7-6 and TRBJ1-3, is as follows: GAGVSQSPRYKVTKRGQDVALRCDPISGHVSLYWYRQALGQGPEFLTYFNYEAQQDKSGLPNDRFSAERPEGSISTLTIQRTEQRDSAMYRCASSQRTGWGNTIYFGEGSWLTVV.

The V call is TRBV13, the J call TRBJ1-4; 9 nucleotides agree with TRBD1. V was clipped by 6 bases and J by 5 bases; unmatched bases: 4. Germline-derived CDR1 and CDR2 are PRHDT and FYEKMQ (reference sequence). This CDR3 is 14 amino acids long. This CDR3 is CASRRQGENEKLFF. DNA for the CDR3: TGTGCCAGCAGACGACAGGGGGAAAATGAAAAACTGTTTTTT.

This clone was observed a handful of times. The gene calls are TRBV6-2 or TRBV6-3 and TRBJ2-1; no clear D. V was pared by 5 bases and J by 6 bases, with 8 bases between. From germline, CDR1 is MNHEY and CDR2 SVGEGT. The CDR3 covers 12 residues. For the CDR3, the DNA is TGTGCCAGCAGTCCACGACTCAATGAGCAGTTCTTC. Protein: CASSPRLNEQFF.

This chain links TRBV6-1 with TRBJ2-5; the match to TRBD2 covers 14 bases. The CDR3 has 16 residues. With V trimmed by 4 bases and J by 9 bases, 10 bases remained unmatched. Looked up from germline, CDR1 is MNHNS and CDR2 is SASEGT. The CDR3 nucleotides read TGTGCCAGCAGTGGGACTAGCGGGGGGTTAGTATATGCCCAGTACTTC. Amino acid sequence: CASSGTSGGLVYAQYF.

This chain's CDR3 is CASSNLGQAHTGELFF. The CDR3 region has the DNA TGTGCCAGTAGTAACCTAGGACAGGCGCACACCGGGGAGCTGTTTTTT. V is TRBV19 and J is TRBJ2-2; 7 nucleotides align to TRBD1. V lost 4 bases to trimming and J lost 3 bases; unmatched junction nucleotides: 8. Germline assignment: CDR1 LNHDA and CDR2 SQIVND (reference sequence). The CDR3 is made up of 16 amino acids.

This clone has a single count. The rearrangement uses TRBV5-6 and TRBJ1-2; a possible D gene is TRBD1 (5 bases). Germline V gene sequence: CDR1 SGHDT, CDR2 YYEEEE. The CDR3 sequence is 14 residues long. Trimming stripped 0 bases from V and 5 bases from J, with 11 bases between. The CDR3 is CASSLGQGWYGYTF. In DNA form, the CDR3 reads TGTGCCAGCAGCTTGGGGCAGGGATGGTATGGCTACACCTTC.

The V and J genes are TRBV24-1 and TRBJ2-5, with 8 nucleotides matching TRBD2. Per germline, CDR1 KGHDR and CDR2 SFDVKD. The J segment lost 2 bases and the V segment lost 4 bases, leaving 8 bases of the junction unmatched. The CDR3 length is 16 residues. The DNA for the CDR3 is TGTGCCACCAGTGAGAGACTAGCGTTGGGGCAAGAGACCCAGTACTTC. This sequence encodes CATSERLALGQETQYF.

The chain joins TRBV21-1 to TRBJ2-5; the table names TRBD2, a call not compared with the DNA. TRBV21-1 is reported as a pseudogene. The CDR3 contains 20 residues. The CDR3 region is CASSKAQPAGLAPPRETQYF. The CDR3 DNA is TGTGCCAGCAGCAAAGCGCAACCAGCGGGACTAGCCCCTCCCAGAGAGACCCAGTACTTC.

The V and J genes are TRBV30 and TRBJ1-6; 11 bases map to TRBD1. CDR3 length equals 15 residues. CDR1 and CDR2 (germline): GTSNPN, SVGIG (reference sequence). The J segment lost 5 bases and the V segment lost 4 bases, leaving 4 bases of the junction unmatched. The chain's CDR3 is CAWTRTGGNNSPLHF. The CDR3 bases are TGTGCCTGGACGAGGACAGGGGGCAATAATTCACCCCTCCACTTT. The whole variable domain, filled in from reference TRBV30 and TRBJ1-6, reads SQTIHQWPATLVQPVGSPLSLECTVEGTSNPNLYWYRQAAGRGLQLLFYSVGIGQISSEVPQNLSASRPQDRQFILSSKKLLLSDSGFYLCAWTRTGGNNSPLHFGNGTRLTVT.

The rearrangement uses TRBV24-1 and TRBJ2-1, with a possible D match to TRBD1 (7 bases). The V end lost 5 bases, the J end lost 1 base, and 17 bases lay between the germline ends. Germline CDR1 reads KGHDR; CDR2 reads SFDVKD. The CDR3 contains 17 residues. The CDR3 sequence is CATSGQGGLASYNEQFF. The CDR3 nucleotides read TGTGCCACCAGTGGACAGGGAGGCCTAGCATCCTACAATGAGCAGTTCTTC.

The chain uses TRBV19 and TRBJ1-5; D might be TRBD1 (6 bases). The CDR3 runs to 15 residues. CDR1 and CDR2 (germline): LNHDA, SQIVND (reference sequence). Trimming removed 4 bases from V and 3 bases from J, with 13 bases in between. The chain's CDR3 is CASSTQDRFNQPQHF. The CDR3 DNA follows: TGTGCCAGTAGTACCCAGGACAGATTCAATCAGCCCCAGCATTTT.

This chain links TRBV4-2 with TRBJ2-1; 14 bases are a match to TRBD2. V lost 1 base to trimming and J lost 0 bases; unmatched junction nucleotides: 2. This CDR3 spans 18 amino acids. Germline V CDR1 and CDR2: LGHNA, YNFKEQ. CDR3 DNA sequence: TGTGCCAGCAGCCAAGGGACTAGCGGGGGGTACTCCTACAATGAGCAGTTCTTC. Encoded protein: CASSQGTSGGYSYNEQFF.

Only one count was recorded for this clone. The genes are TRBV7-9 and TRBJ1-2; maybe TRBD1 (5 bases). The CDR3 contains 14 residues. Germline loops: CDR1 SEHNR, CDR2 FQNEAQ (reference sequence). The V gene lost 5 bases and the J gene lost 4 bases, with 14 bases spanning the gap. CDR3 in DNA: TGTGCCAGCAGCCGGCGGGGGGGTATCTATGGCTACACCTTC. It yields the protein CASSRRGGIYGYTF.

This clone is categorized as medium-sized (0.01 to 0.1%). V gene TRBV21-1 combines with J gene TRBJ1-2; TRBD1, as called in the table, went unchecked against the DNA. TRBV21-1 is classified as a pseudogene. This CDR3 is built from 18 residues. Here the CDR3 DNA reads TGTGCCAGCAGCAAAGTTCCGGCAGGGGGCCAAACAAACTATGGCTACACCTTC. Translation gives CASSKVPAGGQTNYGYTF.

The chain joins TRBV6-1 to TRBJ1-1, with D perhaps TRBD1 (5 bases). The V and J ends lost 1 base and 0 bases respectively, with 6 bases between them. CDR3 length: 14 amino acids. The germline V gene has CDR1 MNHNS and CDR2 SASEGT. CDR3 sequence: CASSEGGLNTEAFF. CDR3 DNA sequence: TGTGCCAGCAGTGAAGGGGGCCTGAACACTGAAGCTTTCTTT.

To note about this clone: Additional DNA sequences in this sample encode the identical CDR3. This chain uses TRBV27 with TRBJ1-2; 8 positions match TRBD1. The ends lost 10 bases at V and 5 bases at J; junction bases unmatched: 18. Germline V gives CDR1 MNHEY, CDR2 SMNVEV (reference sequence). The CDR3 covers 16 residues. CDR3 sequence reads: CATTNPPGQAWYGYTF. The CDR3 bases are TGTGCCACAACCAACCCACCGGGACAGGCCTGGTATGGCTACACCTTC.

The chain employs TRBV7-2 and TRBJ1-4; 7 bases are shared with TRBD1. The V and J ends lost 5 bases and 7 bases, in that order; junction bases with no gene match: 10. This CDR3 spans 15 amino acids. Looked up from germline, CDR1 is SGHTA and CDR2 is FQGNSA. CDR3 in amino acids: CASSGWDSVGEKLFF. In nucleotides, the CDR3 is TGTGCCAGCAGCGGATGGGACAGTGTTGGTGAAAAACTGTTTTTT.